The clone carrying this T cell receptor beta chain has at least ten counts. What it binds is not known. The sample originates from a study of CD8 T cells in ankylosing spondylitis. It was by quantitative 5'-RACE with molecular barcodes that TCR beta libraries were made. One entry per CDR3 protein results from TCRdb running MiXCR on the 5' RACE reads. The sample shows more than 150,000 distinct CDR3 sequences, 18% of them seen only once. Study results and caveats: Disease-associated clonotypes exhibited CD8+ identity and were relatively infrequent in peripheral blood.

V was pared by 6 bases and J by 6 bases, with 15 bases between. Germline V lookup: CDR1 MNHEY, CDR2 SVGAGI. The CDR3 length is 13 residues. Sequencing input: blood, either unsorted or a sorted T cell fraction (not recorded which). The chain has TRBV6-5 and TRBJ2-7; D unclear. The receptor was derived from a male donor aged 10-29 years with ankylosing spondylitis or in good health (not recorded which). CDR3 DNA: TGTGCCAGCAGCCGTACGTTGGGTGGCGAGCAGTACTTC. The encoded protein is CASSRTLGGEQYF.